Each of the 26 T cell receptor beta chains below was sequenced from the same sample in a study of beta chain features in type 1 diabetes. TCRB transcripts that were expressed got sequenced, as all of the isolated RNA had been reverse transcribed. Sequencing used immunoSEQ multiplex PCR; TCRdb keeps in-frame clones, though not all of them. The sample includes around 400,000 clones, about 15% of them seen just once. Input material: naive CD4+ T cells from blood. These receptors were obtained from a woman younger than 35 in good health.

This clone was counted between two and nine times. The rearrangement links TRBV4-1 to TRBJ2-5, with D perhaps matching TRBD2 (5 bases). The CDR3 is 14 residues long. Per germline, CDR1 MGHRA and CDR2 YSYEKL. The V end lost 8 bases, the J end lost 2 bases, and 15 bases lay between the germline ends. DNA for the CDR3: TGCGCCAGCTACCTTCCCGGGAAACAAGAGACCCAGTACTTC. Protein product: CASYLPGKQETQYF.

The chain joins TRBV6-6 to TRBJ1-1; 10 nucleotides line up with TRBD1. V trimming: 5 bases; J trimming: 7 bases; junction bases outside the gene matches: 7. CDR1 and CDR2 (germline): MNHNY, SVGAGI (reference sequence). The CDR3 is made up of 14 amino acids. The CDR3 loop reads CASSRRTGGSEAFF. The CDR3 bases are TGTGCCAGCAGTAGACGGACAGGGGGAAGTGAAGCTTTCTTT.

The chain uses TRBV19 and TRBJ2-7, with TRBD1 as a possible D gene (6 bases). V gave up 5 bases and J gave up 0 bases, with 11 bases separating them. This CDR3 region has 14 residues. CDR1 is LNHDA, CDR2 SQIVND, per germline (reference sequence). Here the CDR3 reads CASSPQDSSYEQYF. Written as DNA, the CDR3 is TGTGCCAGTAGTCCTCAGGACAGCTCCTACGAGCAGTACTTC.

This clone was detected a few times. The chain recombines TRBV10-3 with TRBJ2-7; 11 bases are a match to TRBD2. The length of the CDR3 is 15 residues. J gave up 4 bases and V 3 bases, and 5 bases lay outside the gene matches. In germline, CDR1 is ENHRY, CDR2 SYGVKD. The CDR3 protein is CAISDSSGRLYEQYF. CDR3 DNA sequence: TGTGCCATCAGTGACTCTAGCGGGAGGCTTTACGAGCAGTACTTC.

The rearrangement uses TRBV9 and TRBJ2-3; D unclear. This CDR3 is 17 amino acids long. Germline V gene sequence: CDR1 SGDLS, CDR2 YYNGEE. V was pared by 0 bases and J by 3 bases, with 17 bases between. Here the CDR3 reads CASSVGGRSRRTDTQYF. CDR3 in DNA: TGTGCCAGCAGCGTAGGCGGAAGGAGTAGAAGAACAGATACGCAGTATTTT.

This chain links TRBV6-5 with TRBJ1-1; no clear D gene. The ends were cut back, 4 bases at V and 3 bases at J, with 12 bases in the middle. The CDR3 covers 14 residues. CDR1 and CDR2 (germline): MNHEY, SVGAGI. The CDR3 bases are TGTGCCAGCAGTTCTAGGGAGGACTACACTGAAGCTTTCTTT. Its translation is CASSSREDYTEAFF.

The rearrangement uses TRBV5-4 and TRBJ2-3, with 14 positions matching TRBD2. Germline CDR1 is SGHNT and CDR2 is YYREEE (reference sequence). Trimming at V came to 3 bases and at J to 5 bases, leaving 8 bases not matched to a gene. The CDR3 spans 17 residues. CDR3 loop: CASSSPGTSGRVDTQYF. The CDR3 region has the DNA TGTGCCAGCAGCTCACCCGGGACTAGCGGGAGAGTAGATACGCAGTATTTT.

The V and J genes are TRBV29-1 and TRBJ1-3, with a possible D match to TRBD1 (5 bases). The CDR3 runs 12 residues. Germline lookup yields CDR1 SQVTM and CDR2 ANQGSEA. Trimming stripped 4 bases from V and 2 bases from J, with 6 bases between. The CDR3 region has the DNA TGCAGCGTTGGGGGCCCTGGAAACACCATATATTTT. This translates into CSVGGPGNTIYF.

The chain recombines TRBV28 with TRBJ2-2; 9 bases match TRBD1. This CDR3 region has 17 residues. The junction had 7 bases not matched to a gene; V was cut back by 5 bases and J by 0 bases. Looked up from germline, CDR1 is MDHEN and CDR2 is SYDVKM. DNA of the CDR3: TGTGCCAGCAGTACGCCTGGACAGGGGTCGAACACCGGGGAGCTGTTTTTT. This encodes CASSTPGQGSNTGELFF.

The table lists this clone with a few counts. V usage is TRBV18 and J usage is TRBJ2-7, with D tentatively TRBD1 (6 bases). The germline V gene encodes CDR1 KGHSH and CDR2 LQKENI. The ends were cut back, 0 bases at V and 2 bases at J, with 11 bases in the middle. This CDR3 contains 15 residues. This CDR3 reads CASSPPPGTTYEQYF. The CDR3 nucleotides are TGTGCCAGCTCACCACCCCCCGGGACAACCTACGAGCAGTACTTC.

This clone occurred a few times. Sequence at one end of the junction differs from germline and may be a read error. CDR3 nucleotides: TGTGCTAGCAGCCAGGGACAGCCTCCCTACGAGCAGTACTTC. It codes for CASSQGQPPYEQYF. The chain carries TRBV7-7 and TRBJ2-7; 7 nucleotides line up with TRBD1. In germline, CDR1 is SSHAT, CDR2 FNYEAQ (reference sequence). This CDR3 has 14 residues.

This clone has only a few counts. The J gene is TRBJ2-7, the V gene TRBV5-8; 7 bases agree with TRBD1. Germline CDR1 and CDR2: SGHTS and YDEGEE. The V and J ends lost 2 bases and 7 bases, in that order; junction bases with no gene match: 12. The CDR3 sequence is 15 residues long. For the CDR3, the DNA is TGTGCCAGCAGCTTATTCACAGGGGCCCTGAGGGAGCAGTACTTC. Its translation is CASSLFTGALREQYF.

This clone appeared a few times. V usage is TRBV5-8 and J usage is TRBJ1-5; D is perhaps TRBD1 (5 bases). V gave up 4 bases and J gave up 4 bases, with 18 bases separating them. CDR1 is SGHTS and CDR2 is YDEGEE in the germline V gene. The CDR3 is 16 residues long. The CDR3 spells CASSHAVGTGNQPQHF. Here the CDR3 DNA reads TGTGCCAGCAGCCACGCCGTGGGGACTGGGAATCAGCCCCAGCATTTT.

The chain links TRBV19 to TRBJ2-4; D remains ambiguous. Germline V gives CDR1 LNHDA, CDR2 SQIVND (reference sequence). V lost 4 bases and J 4 bases, leaving 14 bases between the germline ends. The CDR3 sequence is 15 residues long. CDR3 in DNA: TGTGCCAGTAGTACCCTAGACGGCCTGAAAAACATTCAGTACTTC. Its protein product is CASSTLDGLKNIQYF.

This clone showed up just a few times. The rearrangement links TRBV28 to TRBJ2-6; no clear D. The CDR3 is 14 residues long. The germline gives CDR1 MDHEN, CDR2 SYDVKM. Between the trimmed V and J ends, which lost 6 bases and 10 bases, there was a span of 16 bases. This chain's CDR3 is CASRAAGSKNVLTF. The CDR3 DNA is TGTGCCAGCAGAGCTGCCGGGTCGAAAAACGTCCTGACTTTC. The whole variable domain, filled in from reference TRBV28 and TRBJ2-6, reads DVKVTQSSRYLVKRTGEKVFLECVQDMDHENMFWYRQDPGLGLRLIYFSYDVKMKEKGDIPEGYSVSREKKERFSLILESASTNQTSMYLCASRAAGSKNVLTFGAGSRLTVL.

CDR3 bases: TGTGCCAGCAGCGACAGGTCGAACACTGAAGCTTTCTTT. It yields the protein CASSDRSNTEAFF. V and J are TRBV7-9 and TRBJ1-1, with D possibly TRBD1 on 6 matching bases. CDR1 SEHNR and CDR2 FQNEAQ come from the germline V gene (reference sequence). The CDR3 is 13 amino acids. The V end was cut by 5 bases, the J end by 1 base, with 8 bases between.

The chain uses TRBV9 and TRBJ1-5, with D possibly TRBD1 on 5 matching bases. This CDR3 spans 15 amino acids. Germline lookup yields CDR1 SGDLS and CDR2 YYNGEE. Trimming left V 7 bases short and J 5 bases short, with 19 bases between. CDR3 residues: CASGGGQGVYQPQHF. CDR3 nucleotides: TGTGCCAGCGGGGGAGGCCAAGGGGTTTATCAGCCCCAGCATTTT.

The chain carries TRBV5-1 and TRBJ2-7, with TRBD1 matching over 9 bases. V lost 2 bases and J lost 7; bases outside the gene matches: 7. The V gene's germline CDR1 is SGHRS and CDR2 YFSETQ. This CDR3 comprises 14 residues. The CDR3 here is CASSFRTGDREQYF. In nucleotides, the CDR3 is TGCGCCAGCAGCTTCCGGACAGGGGATAGGGAGCAGTACTTC.

The chain has TRBV6-5 and TRBJ2-3, with D hard to call. This CDR3 spans 14 amino acids. V dropped 2 bases and J dropped 0 bases, with 6 bases sitting between them. Germline V gene lookup returns CDR1 MNHEY and CDR2 SVGAGI. The CDR3 nucleotides are TGTGCCAGCAGTTACCCCGGGAGCACAGATACGCAGTATTTT. This encodes CASSYPGSTDTQYF.

The chain is built from TRBV30 and TRBJ2-7, with 10 nucleotides matching TRBD2. Per germline, CDR1 GTSNPN and CDR2 SVGIG (reference sequence). V lost 2 bases and J lost 7; bases outside the gene matches: 14. The CDR3 is 16 residues long. The DNA for the CDR3 is TGTGCCTGGAGTCCCAAGGGCCTAGCGGGAGATGGGGAGCAGTACTTC. Translating gives CAWSPKGLAGDGEQYF.

J is TRBJ1-2 and V is TRBV18, with D hard to call. The CDR3 covers 13 residues. Germline V gives CDR1 KGHSH, CDR2 LQKENI. The ends were cut back, 3 bases at V and 1 base at J, with 6 bases in the middle. The CDR3 spells CASSPNSNYGYTF. Here the CDR3 DNA reads TGTGCCAGCTCACCGAACAGTAACTATGGCTACACCTTC.

This chain links TRBV28 with TRBJ2-5; TRBD1 matches 7 bases. CDR3 size: 15 residues. Germline CDR1 MDHEN, CDR2 SYDVKM. V was clipped by 5 bases and J by 4 bases; unmatched bases: 10. The CDR3 DNA is TGTGCCAGCAGTCTATTGACAGGGCAGCGAGAGACCCAGTACTTC. Residues: CASSLLTGQRETQYF.

V usage is TRBV7-6 and J usage is TRBJ2-3; 8 bases align to TRBD1. CDR1 SGHVS and CDR2 FNYEAQ come from the germline V gene. This CDR3 has 16 residues. Trimming took 5 bases from V and 1 from J; bases not matched to a gene: 8. The CDR3 region has the DNA TGTGCCAGCAGCCCCCGGACAGGGATTCGCACAGATACGCAGTATTTT. Translating it yields CASSPRTGIRTDTQYF.

The chain joins TRBV5-1 to TRBJ2-7; 8 nucleotides agree with TRBD1. CDR3 length: 14 amino acids. Germline V gene sequence: CDR1 SGHRS, CDR2 YFSETQ. V shed 4 bases, J shed 4 bases, and the junction held 7 bases outside the gene matches. For the CDR3, the DNA is TGCGCCAGCAGCAACCCAGACAGGGGTTACGAGCAGTACTTC. This translates into CASSNPDRGYEQYF.

This chain links TRBV9 with TRBJ2-3; TRBD1 agrees at 8 bases. This CDR3 region has 17 residues. The V gene's germline CDR1 is SGDLS and CDR2 YYNGEE. The J segment lost 2 bases and the V segment lost 5 bases, leaving 13 bases of the junction unmatched. In nucleotides, the CDR3 is TGTGCCAGCAGTACCCCACCCGGGACAGGCTACACAGATACGCAGTATTTT. The encoded protein is CASSTPPGTGYTDTQYF.

The V and J genes are TRBV5-6 and TRBJ2-3; D is possibly TRBD2 (5 bases). V dropped 0 bases and J dropped 9 bases, with 8 bases sitting between them. The germline CDR1 and CDR2 sequences are SGHDT and YYEEEE. The CDR3 is made up of 12 amino acids. This chain's CDR3 is CASSLAPGTQYF. Here the CDR3 DNA reads TGTGCCAGCAGCTTGGCGCCGGGAACGCAGTATTTT.